This TCR beta chain was identified during a study of T cell changes during pregnancy in multiple sclerosis. Some clones are missing from TCRdb's copy, which holds only in-frame ones; the method was immunoSEQ multiplex PCR. Counted here are approximately 50,000 clones, over 80% occurring once; the ten biggest clones make up about 9.4%. The sequence came from a female donor with multiple sclerosis, enrolled in a pregnancy study. The source was CD8+ T cells from peripheral blood mononuclear cells, collected after pregnancy.

The CDR3 spells CAWSRGSNQPQHF. The CDR3 nucleotides are TGTGCCTGGAGTCGCGGGAGCAATCAGCCCCAGCATTTT. V gene TRBV30 combines with J gene TRBJ1-5; D gene ambiguous. CDR1 and CDR2 (germline): GTSNPN, SVGIG (reference sequence). Trimming left V 2 bases short and J 1 base short, with 6 bases between. CDR3 length: 13 residues. Supplemented by reference TRBV30 and TRBJ1-5, the full variable domain reads SQTIHQWPATLVQPVGSPLSLECTVEGTSNPNLYWYRQAAGRGLQLLFYSVGIGQISSEVPQNLSASRPQDRQFILSSKKLLLSDSGFYLCAWSRGSNQPQHFGDGTRLSIL.